This T cell receptor (beta chain) was captured by sequencing in a study of identical twins. To note about this clonotype: Antigen unknown.

Each CDR3 protein gets one entry after TCRdb re-called the 5' RACE reads with MiXCR. The sample carries roughly 150,000 distinct CDR3 sequences, roughly 3.3% recorded once. The germline V and J ends were trimmed by 0 bases and 3 bases, with 3 bases remaining between them. This CDR3 has 13 amino acids. Germline V gives CDR1 SGDLS, CDR2 YYNGEE. Study-wide findings and caveats: Invariant MAIT and iNKT cells could partly confound zero-insertion analyses.

V and J are TRBV9 and TRBJ2-2; the D is unclear. This receptor was taken from a man between 18 and 29 years old in good health. Sequenced: memory T cells sorted from blood. The CDR3 nucleotides are TGTGCCAGCAGCGTAGGACACACCGGGGAGCTGTTTTTT. This codes for CASSVGHTGELFF.